The source of this T cell receptor beta chain is a study of human T cells and chemical hapten exposure (TCRdb year 2021). For the study in its entirety: For sensitization, 2% DPC in acetone was applied to a roughly 2 cm by roughly 2 cm area of upper inner arm skin. Throughout the study period of roughly 24 weeks, patients also received therapeutic DPC doses to the scalp every week. Patch testing on the upper back used Finn chambers containing 0.01% DPC, with scoring done after 6 days according to International Contact Dermatitis Research Group standards. Alopecia areata with under or over 50% scalp involvement, alopecia totalis and alopecia universalis were represented in the patient cohort, which was mostly female. Libraries were combined into a pool for sequencing, and differences in TCR yield between samples came mainly from small differences in library volumes within the pool. This study followed changes in the peripheral blood TCR repertoire in vivo during primary and secondary sensitization of alopecia patients to the hapten diphenylcyclopropenone (DPC). Blood samples were taken from patients before sensitization (week 0) and at 2, 6 and about 24 weeks after DPC sensitization. For TCR sequencing, blood came from about 29 alopecia patients at anywhere from one to four time points (pre-sensitization, 2, 6 and 24 weeks).

From the cysteine through the phenylalanine, the CDR3 covers 12 amino acids. CDR3 DNA is the only sequence kept; it has 36 bases, read in frame from the first base. Trimming takes 5 bases from V and 3 bases from J, and the germline ends sit 9 bases apart. Per the germline V gene, SQVTM is the CDR1 and ANQGSEA is the CDR2. What the time point label conveys for this sample: patch test 3, about 24 weeks after DPC sensitization. Read against the paper, the sample's treatment or condition label means: therapeutic diphenylcyclopropenone sensitization with weekly scalp DPC. At every patch-test visit, the blood draw took place before the patch test was put on. To be eligible, patients had to be aged 18 to 70, diagnosed with alopecia and judged suitable for DPC therapy, while pregnant patients were excluded. Total RNA was extracted from unfractionated whole blood that had been collected in Tempus Blood RNA tubes.

On this clonotype itself: Its antigen has not been determined. Per-base quality was not reported, and no clone a single base away is much larger than it.

General conclusions and limits of the study: After repeated subsampling, changes were observed in the strength of the expansion versus patch-test correlation and in the threshold at which the correlation became significant. The number of PT1 expanded TCRs positively correlated with patch test score, significant at thresholds 8, 16 and 32 but not 4. The number of TCRs above 1 in 1000 frequency did not change with DPC sensitization; there was no evidence of global repertoire structure alterations. Because all patients had alopecia, a presumed autoimmune disease, the immune response of the patients might differ from that of healthy individuals. Expanded TCRs formed significantly more large CDR3 similarity clusters than pre-sensitization or healthy control sets, consistent with antigen-driven responses.

Library preparation was by RACE. Instrument used: NextSeq 500. During library preparation, unique molecular identifiers were attached to individual cDNA molecules so that TCRs could be counted in a quantitative, reproducible way. Each blood RNA sample was used to sequence both TCR alpha and TCR beta chains. Turning to the authors' computational methods: Samples had a median of approximately 96,000 TCRs, with a range from roughly 23,224 to 700,000. V, J and CDR3 annotation of the TCR reads was carried out using the Decombinator software suite. For PS versus PT1 abundance plots, all samples were subsampled to the same number of TCRs (28,000). TCRs were defined as expanded if absent before sensitization and observed at least eight times at the 2-week time point. TCRdb trimmed public reads at Q25 via fastp, called clones via MiXCR and kept in-frame beta chains. Each record represents a unique CDR3 protein, reported with the most common genes and DNA among its rows. TCRdb, rather than the study authors, made the V and J calls. This sample gives roughly 90,000 distinct CDR3 sequences in total; roughly 11% of them show up just once. Around 1.1% of the sample lies in the top ten.

The sequence is built from TRBV29-1 and TRBJ2-3; TRBD1 is perhaps the D gene, given 5 matching bases. The clonotype was recovered from a young woman with alopecia areata. Some clones in this sample may be carry-over from other donors' samples. The source material was whole blood, sampled in connection with sensitization to the hapten diphenylcyclopropenone (DPC). This receptor has the CDR3 CSVPDKTDTQYF. The bases are TGCAGCGTTCCGGACAAAACAGATACGCAGTATTTT.